Below, 21 T cell receptor beta chains from the same sample are listed, as sequenced in a study of blood T cell repertoires in COVID-19. TCRdb keeps only in-frame clones here, not all; method: immunoSEQ multiplex PCR. This sample yields more than 200,000 clones, of which about 85% are seen a single time; approximately 4% belongs to the top ten. Sequencing was done on a sample of peripheral blood. The receptors here all came from a man in his sixties with acute or convalescent COVID-19.

The V and J genes are TRBV3-1 (or the pseudogene TRBV3-2) and TRBJ1-2, with TRBD1 identical over 8 bases. With V trimmed by 3 bases and J by 4 bases, 4 bases remained unmatched. CDR3 size: 14 residues. CDR1 is LGHDT and CDR2 is YNNKEL in the germline V gene (reference sequence). The CDR3 sequence: CASSQGQAGYGYTF. The CDR3 DNA reads as TGTGCCAGCAGCCAGGGACAGGCAGGCTATGGCTACACCTTC.

CDR3 sequence: CASSMASRSYNEQFF. The CDR3 DNA sequence: TGTGCCAGTAGTATGGCTAGTCGTTCCTACAATGAGCAGTTCTTC. This chain links TRBV19 with TRBJ2-1; D remains unclear. The CDR3 is made up of 15 amino acids. Germline V CDR1 and CDR2: LNHDA, SQIVND (reference sequence). Trimming cost V 3 bases and J 1 base, with 10 bases left between them.

This clone was seen a handful of times. J is TRBJ1-5 and V is TRBV5-6, with TRBD1 identical over 9 bases. Germline V gene sequence: CDR1 SGHDT, CDR2 YYEEEE. The CDR3 has 15 residues. After removal of 5 bases from V and 5 bases from J, the junction contained 8 bases not matched to a gene. The CDR3 spells CASRFWTGVDQPQHF. The CDR3 region has the DNA TGTGCCAGCAGATTCTGGACAGGGGTGGATCAGCCCCAGCATTTT.

The V and J genes are TRBV9 and TRBJ2-6; TRBD1 matches at 7 bases. This CDR3 spans 19 amino acids. Germline V gene data show CDR1 as SGDLS and CDR2 as YYNGEE. V shed 1 base and J 0 bases; nucleotides not matched to a gene: 10. The CDR3 region is CASSVRQGSQSSGANVLTF. CDR3 in DNA: TGTGCCAGCAGCGTAAGACAGGGCTCCCAAAGCTCTGGGGCCAACGTCCTGACTTTC.

This chain uses TRBV28 with TRBJ2-4, with D uncertain. Per germline, CDR1 MDHEN and CDR2 SYDVKM. The CDR3 spans 11 residues. V was trimmed by 7 bases and J by 15 bases, leaving 16 bases between them. The CDR3 here is CASTARLWVYF. Here the CDR3 DNA reads TGTGCCAGCACGGCGCGGTTATGGGTGTACTTC.

The rearrangement links TRBV18 to TRBJ1-2; 8 bases are a match to TRBD1. Germline trimming cut 1 base from V and 6 bases from J; bases unmatched to any gene: 4. Germline CDR1 KGHSH, CDR2 LQKENI. The length of the CDR3 is 14 residues. CDR3 sequence (DNA): TGTGCCAGCTCACCACTGCCGACAGGGGATGGCTACACCTTC. Protein product: CASSPLPTGDGYTF.

This sequence joins TRBV3-1 (or the pseudogene TRBV3-2) and TRBJ2-5, with TRBD1 matching 7 bases. Germline assignment: CDR1 LGHDT and CDR2 YNNKEL (reference sequence). Losses at the gene ends were 4 bases for V and 1 base for J; bases not matched to a gene: 3. The CDR3 covers 14 residues. CDR3 sequence (DNA): TGTGCCAGCAGCCGAGGACAGGCCCAAGAGACCCAGTACTTC. As protein: CASSRGQAQETQYF.

This CDR3 reads CASSQVAHGGTEKLFF. CDR3 nucleotide sequence: TGCGCCAGCAGCCAAGTTGCCCATGGAGGCACTGAAAAACTGTTTTTT. The chain carries TRBV4-1 and TRBJ1-4, with D unresolved. Trimming removed 1 base from V and 7 bases from J, with 16 bases in between. CDR1 is MGHRA, CDR2 YSYEKL, per germline. This CDR3 has 16 residues.

The chain combines TRBV18 with TRBJ2-7, with 9 bases that match TRBD1. V lost 3 bases and J lost 4; bases outside the gene matches: 7. The germline V gene has CDR1 KGHSH and CDR2 LQKENI. The CDR3 contains 15 residues. The CDR3 region is CASSPPGTGSYEQYF. The CDR3 DNA is TGTGCCAGCTCACCGCCCGGGACAGGGAGTTACGAGCAGTACTTC. Based on the CDR3 plus reference TRBV18 and TRBJ2-7, the full variable domain is NAGVMQNPRHLVRRRGQEARLRCSPMKGHSHVYWYRQLPEEGLKFMVYLQKENIIDESGMPKERFSAEFPKEGPSILRIQQVVRGDSAAYFCASSPPGTGSYEQYFGPGTRLTVT.

This chain uses TRBV3-1 (or the pseudogene TRBV3-2) with TRBJ2-7; D is perhaps TRBD2 (7 bases). Per the germline V gene, CDR1 is LGHDT and CDR2 is YNNKEL (reference sequence). This CDR3 has 15 amino acids. V was trimmed by 1 base and J by 2 bases, leaving 12 bases between them. In nucleotides, the CDR3 is TGTGCCAGCAGCCAAGTGCGGGGGACAACCTACGAGCAGTACTTC. This translates into CASSQVRGTTYEQYF.

The chain links TRBV7-2 to TRBJ2-7; 9 bases match TRBD2. Looked up from germline, CDR1 is SGHTA and CDR2 is FQGNSA. The CDR3 is made up of 15 amino acids. Trimming took 1 base from V and 5 from J; bases not matched to a gene: 6. The CDR3 DNA follows: TGTGCCAGCAGCTTAGACCGCGCGGGAGGGGACGAGCAGTACTTC. As protein: CASSLDRAGGDEQYF.

The V gene is TRBV7-2, the J gene TRBJ2-5; no clear D. Germline-derived CDR1 and CDR2 are SGHTA and FQGNSA. The CDR3 runs to 13 residues. The ends were cut back, 2 bases at V and 3 bases at J, with 7 bases in the middle. For the CDR3, the DNA is TGTGCCAGCAGCTTAAGCCGCGAAGAGACCCAGTACTTC. This sequence encodes CASSLSREETQYF.

V is TRBV29-1 and J is TRBJ2-7; weak D call: TRBD2 (7 bases). Germline lookup yields CDR1 SQVTM and CDR2 ANQGSEA. Trimming removed 4 bases from V and 4 bases from J, with 23 bases in between. This CDR3 spans 16 amino acids. CDR3 loop: CSVALRQGGTLYEQYF. In nucleotides, the CDR3 is TGCAGCGTTGCCCTTCGGCAGGGAGGGACACTTTACGAGCAGTACTTC.

This chain uses TRBV28 with TRBJ2-2, with D unclear. The CDR3 is 15 residues long. V lost 5 bases to trimming and J lost 0 bases, with 10 bases between them. Germline V lookup: CDR1 MDHEN, CDR2 SYDVKM. The CDR3 DNA reads as TGTGCCAGCAGTACCCGACTTTCGAACACCGGGGAGCTGTTTTTT. Translated: CASSTRLSNTGELFF.

Remarks on this clone: The same CDR3 also results from other DNA sequences found in this sample. The CDR3 loop reads CASSGGTGNQPQHF. The CDR3 coding sequence is TGTGCCAGCAGCGGCGGGACAGGCAATCAGCCCCAGCATTTT. The J gene is TRBJ1-5, the V gene TRBV9; 7 nucleotides agree with TRBD1. Germline CDR1 is SGDLS and CDR2 is YYNGEE. The length of the CDR3 is 14 residues. Trimming took 3 bases from V and 2 from J; bases not matched to a gene: 2.

V usage is TRBV6-5 and J usage is TRBJ1-6; 7 positions agree with TRBD1. V dropped 6 bases and J dropped 7; count of bases not matched to a gene: 6. CDR1 is MNHEY and CDR2 is SVGAGI in the germline V gene. CDR3 length: 14 amino acids. DNA of the CDR3: TGTGCCAGCAGCCCCTGGGACAGCAATTCACCCCTCCACTTT. Translating gives CASSPWDSNSPLHF.

This rearrangement joins TRBV28 to TRBJ2-6; D ambiguous. Germline lookup yields CDR1 MDHEN and CDR2 SYDVKM. This CDR3 is 13 amino acids long. V lost 7 bases, J lost 4 bases, and 8 bases lay in between. The CDR3 here is CASTPSGANVLTF. In DNA, the CDR3 is TGTGCCAGCACCCCCTCGGGGGCCAACGTCCTGACTTTC. The whole variable domain, remainder taken from reference TRBV28 and TRBJ2-6, is DVKVTQSSRYLVKRTGEKVFLECVQDMDHENMFWYRQDPGLGLRLIYFSYDVKMKEKGDIPEGYSVSREKKERFSLILESASTNQTSMYLCASTPSGANVLTFGAGSRLTVL.

This clone has a single count. V is TRBV27 and J is TRBJ1-6; 7 bases align to TRBD1. V lost 2 bases to trimming and J lost 6 bases; unmatched junction nucleotides: 10. The CDR3 length is 17 residues. CDR1 and CDR2 from the germline V gene are MNHEY and SMNVEV (reference sequence). The CDR3 DNA reads as TGTGCCAGCAGTTTACATAGGACAGGTTCTAGTAATTCACCCCTCCACTTT. Its protein is CASSLHRTGSSNSPLHF.

The J gene is TRBJ2-7, the V gene TRBV6-5; possible D gene TRBD2, 5 bases. The germline CDR1 and CDR2 sequences are MNHEY and SVGAGI. CDR3 length equals 14 residues. The germline V and J ends were trimmed by 6 bases and 2 bases, with 14 bases remaining between them. The CDR3 DNA follows: TGTGCCAGCAGGGAGACTAACCCTCCCTACGAGCAGTACTTC. Its protein is CASRETNPPYEQYF.

The rearrangement links TRBV7-9 to TRBJ1-1; no definite D call. Germline lookup yields CDR1 SEHNR and CDR2 FQNEAQ (reference sequence). CDR3 length: 14 residues. V lost 5 bases to trimming and J lost 5 bases, with 15 bases between them. In nucleotides, the CDR3 is TGTGCCAGCAGCCGTTCCACGGGGAAGACTGAAGCTTTCTTT. This translates into CASSRSTGKTEAFF.

Here the CDR3 reads CASSLGVANEQFF. The DNA for the CDR3 is TGTGCCAGCAGTCTCGGGGTCGCCAATGAGCAGTTCTTC. This chain links TRBV7-2 with TRBJ2-1, with D perhaps matching TRBD2 (5 bases). The CDR3 extends over 13 amino acids. The V end lost 6 bases, the J end lost 6 bases, and 12 bases lay between the germline ends. Germline assignment: CDR1 SGHTA and CDR2 FQGNSA.